One sample yielded the 29 T cell receptor beta chains listed below, sequenced in a study of OX40 agonist ivuxolimab in advanced cancers. The data were produced by immunoSEQ multiplex PCR, yet TCRdb's version contains in-frame clones alone and is incomplete. The table shows 75,000 to 95,000 clones, with 70% to 90% occurring only once. The material was CD4+ or CD8+ T cells sorted from blood, obtained in a trial of the OX40 agonist ivuxolimab. These receptors originate from an adult with an advanced solid tumor such as melanoma, head and neck, liver or kidney cancer.

The chain couples TRBV4-1 to TRBJ2-5; D unclear. Germline V gives CDR1 MGHRA, CDR2 YSYEKL. The CDR3 is 11 residues long. Between the trimmed V and J ends, which lost 5 bases and 2 bases, there was a span of 3 bases. The CDR3 loop is CASSSQETQYF. In DNA form, the CDR3 reads TGCGCCAGCAGCTCTCAAGAGACCCAGTACTTC.

The J gene is TRBJ1-2, the V gene TRBV6-1, with D perhaps matching TRBD1 (6 bases). There are 17 residues in the CDR3. Germline values: CDR1 MNHNS, CDR2 SASEGT. Trimming took 3 bases from V and 2 from J, leaving 19 bases between them. DNA for the CDR3: TGTGCCAGCAGTGAGCTTCTTTCGGGACATGGAAACTATGGCTACACCTTC. It translates to CASSELLSGHGNYGYTF.

This clone was observed once. The rearrangement joins TRBV7-8 to TRBJ2-1; TRBD1 is a possible D gene (5 bases). CDR3 length equals 17 residues. In germline, CDR1 is SGHVS, CDR2 FQNEAQ. The V and J ends lost 5 bases and 6 bases respectively, with 23 bases between them. The CDR3 is CASSLWGARSELNEQFF. In DNA form, the CDR3 reads TGTGCCAGCAGCCTATGGGGCGCCAGAAGTGAACTCAATGAGCAGTTCTTC.

This chain connects TRBV5-1 to TRBJ2-7; no reliable D call. The CDR3 is made up of 15 amino acids. CDR1 and CDR2 (germline): SGHRS, YFSETQ. Trimming took 2 bases from V and 0 from J, leaving 12 bases between them. The CDR3 region is CASSFLWGSSYEQYF. CDR3 nucleotides: TGCGCCAGCAGCTTTTTGTGGGGAAGCTCCTACGAGCAGTACTTC.

The V call is TRBV7-8, the J call TRBJ1-1; 10 nucleotides align to TRBD1. Per the germline V gene, CDR1 is SGHVS and CDR2 is FQNEAQ. The CDR3 is 16 residues long. The J segment lost 5 bases and the V segment lost 1 base, leaving 7 bases of the junction unmatched. Here the CDR3 reads CASSLVLGQGRTEAFF. The DNA for the CDR3 is TGTGCCAGCAGCTTAGTCTTGGGACAGGGGAGAACTGAAGCTTTCTTT.

V gene TRBV30 combines with J gene TRBJ1-2; D is uncertain. V lost 3 bases to trimming and J lost 2 bases, with 7 bases between them. Germline V gives CDR1 GTSNPN, CDR2 SVGIG (reference sequence). The CDR3 consists of 12 residues. The CDR3 sequence is CAWRRSNYGYTF. Written as DNA, the CDR3 is TGTGCCTGGAGACGGTCGAACTATGGCTACACCTTC.

The J gene is TRBJ2-1, the V gene TRBV7-3, with TRBD2 matching 9 bases. Per the germline V gene, CDR1 is SGHTA and CDR2 is FQGTGA. There are 15 residues in the CDR3. V gave up 1 base and J gave up 9 bases; unmatched junction bases: 7. The DNA for the CDR3 is TGTGCCAGCAGCTTAAGCGCGGGAGGGCCTCTTGAGCAGTTCTTC. Protein: CASSLSAGGPLEQFF.

The J gene is TRBJ2-7, the V gene TRBV7-6; 7 bases are shared with TRBD1. V lost 0 bases, J lost 3 bases, and 2 bases stayed unmatched. The CDR3 has 14 residues. CDR1 is SGHVS, CDR2 FNYEAQ, per germline. The CDR3 reads CASSLAAGGYEQYF. Written as DNA, the CDR3 is TGTGCCAGCAGCTTAGCGGCAGGGGGCTACGAGCAGTACTTC.

This chain uses TRBV7-9 with TRBJ1-2; D is undetermined. The CDR3 covers 14 residues. From germline, CDR1 is SEHNR and CDR2 FQNEAQ (reference sequence). Trimming took off 1 base at V and 8 bases at J, with 14 bases between the two ends. This CDR3 is CASSLVGLSYGYTF. The CDR3 coding sequence is TGTGCCAGCAGCTTAGTCGGCCTGTCCTACGGCTACACCTTC. Together with reference TRBV7-9 and TRBJ1-2, the CDR3 gives the full variable domain: DTGVSQNPRHKITKRGQNVTFRCDPISEHNRLYWYRQTLGQGPEFLTYFQNEAQLEKSRLLSDRFSAERPKGSFSTLEIQRTEQGDSAMYLCASSLVGLSYGYTFGSGTRLTVV.

V and J are TRBV12-5 and TRBJ2-5; D not resolved. The CDR3 runs 15 residues. The germline V gene has CDR1 LGHNT and CDR2 FRNRAP. The germline V and J ends were trimmed by 2 bases and 1 base, with 11 bases remaining between them. The CDR3 sequence: CASGLPFSSQETQYF. CDR3 DNA sequence: TGTGCTAGTGGTTTGCCTTTCTCGAGCCAAGAGACCCAGTACTTC.

The rearrangement joins TRBV6-6 to TRBJ2-7; 8 bases match TRBD2. The J segment lost 10 bases and the V segment lost 2 bases, leaving 10 bases of the junction unmatched. This CDR3 is 14 amino acids long. Germline loops: CDR1 MNHNY, CDR2 SVGAGI (reference sequence). For the CDR3, the DNA is TGTGCCAGCAGTTACCCCCAGACAGCGGGAGAACAGTACTTC. It specifies CASSYPQTAGEQYF.

The CDR3 protein is CASSEGLAEYNEQFF. CDR3 nucleotide sequence: TGTGCCAGCAGTGAAGGTCTAGCGGAATACAATGAGCAGTTCTTC. The rearrangement joins TRBV2 to TRBJ2-1; the match to TRBD2 covers 7 bases. The germline gives CDR1 SNHLY, CDR2 FYNNEI. The CDR3 is made up of 15 amino acids. The trim removed 1 base at V and 4 bases at J, leaving 4 bases unmatched.

The rearrangement links TRBV7-9 to TRBJ2-2, with 7 bases lining up with TRBD2. The CDR3 contains 18 residues. CDR1 is SEHNR and CDR2 is FQNEAQ in the germline V gene (reference sequence). Losses at the gene ends were 5 bases for V and 0 bases for J; bases not matched to a gene: 12. The CDR3 loop reads CASSPKLLAVTNTGELFF. The CDR3 nucleotides are TGTGCCAGCAGCCCCAAGTTGCTAGCGGTAACGAACACCGGGGAGCTGTTTTTT.

V gene TRBV6-4 combines with J gene TRBJ2-7; D possibly uses TRBD1 or TRBD2 (5 bases each). Germline V gene lookup returns CDR1 MRHNA and CDR2 SNTAGT. This CDR3 comprises 14 residues. V was shortened by 2 bases and J by 9 bases, with 17 bases between the two germline ends. CDR3 amino acids: CASSDGTVLHGQYF. Here the CDR3 DNA reads TGTGCCAGCAGTGACGGGACGGTCCTCCACGGGCAGTACTTC.

This chain uses TRBV10-3 with TRBJ1-2; 10 bases agree with TRBD1. This CDR3 comprises 18 residues. The J segment lost 2 bases and the V segment lost 4 bases, leaving 13 bases of the junction unmatched. CDR1 and CDR2 from the germline V gene are ENHRY and SYGVKD. In nucleotides, the CDR3 is TGTGCCATCAGTGCCCTTTCGGGGACAGGGGCCTCCAACTATGGCTACACCTTC. Its protein is CAISALSGTGASNYGYTF.

This chain joins TRBV11-2 and TRBJ1-2; D gene ambiguous. The CDR3 is made up of 15 amino acids. Trimming took 9 bases from V and 7 from J, leaving 24 bases between them. Germline V CDR1 and CDR2: SGHAT, FQNNGV. Here the CDR3 reads CARADGRGYFRGYTF. The CDR3 DNA is TGTGCCAGGGCTGACGGGCGGGGTTATTTCCGTGGCTACACCTTC. Full variable domain (rest looked up from reference TRBV11-2 and TRBJ1-2): EAGVAQSPRYKIIEKRQSVAFWCNPISGHATLYWYQQILGQGPKLLIQFQNNGVVDDSQLPKDRFSAERLKGVDSTLKIQPAKLEDSAVYLCARADGRGYFRGYTFGSGTRLTVV.

V usage is TRBV2 and J usage is TRBJ2-1; D is unresolved. There are 10 residues in the CDR3. CDR1 is SNHLY, CDR2 FYNNEI, per germline. V lost 6 bases and J 10 bases, leaving 7 bases between the germline ends. CDR3 in amino acids: CASRGFEQFF. The CDR3, as DNA: TGTGCCAGCAGAGGGTTCGAGCAGTTCTTC.

The rearrangement uses TRBV6-1 and TRBJ2-7; 15 bases agree with TRBD2. This CDR3 contains 14 residues. V was pared by 5 bases and J by 9 bases, with 5 bases of the junction left unmatched. From germline, CDR1 is MNHNS and CDR2 SASEGT. This CDR3 reads CASSRGLAGGGQYF. The CDR3 DNA reads TGTGCCAGCAGTCGGGGACTAGCGGGAGGTGGGCAGTACTTC.

The J gene is TRBJ1-3, the V gene TRBV5-4, with TRBD1 matching 12 bases. V gave up 3 bases and J gave up 4 bases; unmatched junction bases: 2. Germline loops: CDR1 SGHNT, CDR2 YYREEE (reference sequence). The CDR3 is made up of 15 amino acids. CDR3 DNA sequence: TGTGCCAGCAGCTGGGGGACAGGGGGCGGAAACACCATATATTTT. As protein: CASSWGTGGGNTIYF.

This chain links TRBV6-6 with TRBJ2-1; weak D call: TRBD1 (6 bases). The CDR3 extends over 15 amino acids. Trimming took 6 bases from V and 4 from J, leaving 16 bases between them. Germline V lookup: CDR1 MNHNY, CDR2 SVGAGI (reference sequence). DNA for the CDR3: TGTGCCAGCAGCCCACAATTGGGGGCATACAATGAGCAGTTCTTC. It codes for CASSPQLGAYNEQFF.

The genes are TRBV5-8 and TRBJ1-2; 8 bases map to TRBD1. This CDR3 is 15 amino acids long. Germline CDR1 and CDR2: SGHTS and YDEGEE. V dropped 2 bases and J dropped 4; count of bases not matched to a gene: 7. The CDR3 bases are TGTGCCAGCAGCTTCGGGACAGGAGGAGTCTATGGCTACACCTTC. Translated, it gives CASSFGTGGVYGYTF. Together with reference TRBV5-8 and TRBJ1-2, the CDR3 gives the full variable domain: EAGVTQSPTHLIKTRGQQATLRCSPISGHTSVYWYQQALGLGLQFLLWYDEGEERNRGNFPPRFSGRQFPNYSSELNVNALELEDSALYLCASSFGTGGVYGYTFGSGTRLTVV.

This sequence joins TRBV19 and TRBJ1-5; TRBD1 agrees at 7 bases. There are 15 residues in the CDR3. V was pared by 6 bases and J by 5 bases, with 10 bases of the junction left unmatched. The germline CDR1 and CDR2 sequences are LNHDA and SQIVND (reference sequence). The CDR3: CASSNRGPGDQPQHF. The CDR3 nucleotides read TGTGCCAGTAGCAACAGGGGACCCGGGGATCAGCCCCAGCATTTT.

The chain combines TRBV12-5 with TRBJ2-1; 11 nucleotides match TRBD2. The CDR3 sequence is 18 residues long. The V and J ends lost 5 bases and 2 bases, in that order; junction bases with no gene match: 11. Germline CDR1 LGHNT, CDR2 FRNRAP. The CDR3 nucleotides are TGTGCTAGTGGTAAGGGACTAGCGGAAAATTTCGCCTACAATGAGCAGTTCTTC. As protein: CASGKGLAENFAYNEQFF.

The CDR3 sequence: CASSFYAGVNTEAFF. Written as DNA, the CDR3 is TGTGCCAGCAGTTTCTACGCAGGGGTGAACACTGAAGCTTTCTTT. The chain couples TRBV27 to TRBJ1-1; tentative D call: TRBD1 (6 bases). This CDR3 contains 15 residues. From germline, CDR1 is MNHEY and CDR2 SMNVEV (reference sequence). Trimming removed 3 bases from V and 0 bases from J, with 11 bases in between.

The chain is built from TRBV5-4 and TRBJ2-1; 11 bases line up with TRBD2. With V trimmed by 0 bases and J by 7 bases, 6 bases remained unmatched. Per germline, CDR1 SGHNT and CDR2 YYREEE (reference sequence). The CDR3 is 16 residues long. Here the CDR3 reads CASSLVTSGRGNEQFF. The CDR3 DNA sequence: TGTGCCAGCAGCTTGGTAACTAGCGGGAGAGGTAATGAGCAGTTCTTC.

The rearrangement uses TRBV4-1 and TRBJ1-1, with a weak D call TRBD1 (6 bases). Germline assignment: CDR1 MGHRA and CDR2 YSYEKL. This CDR3 has 15 amino acids. Trimming took 4 bases from V and 4 from J, leaving 16 bases between them. The CDR3 DNA reads as TGCGCCAGCAGCCTAGAGTACAGGGTGGTCACTGAAGCTTTCTTT. This encodes CASSLEYRVVTEAFF.

The chain is built from TRBV30 and TRBJ2-5; possible D gene TRBD2, 6 bases. CDR3 length equals 14 residues. Germline V CDR1 and CDR2: GTSNPN, SVGIG (reference sequence). V was shortened by 0 bases and J by 1 base, with 9 bases between the two germline ends. The DNA of the CDR3 is TGTGCCTGGAGTGTAGGAGGGTTCCAAGAGACCCAGTACTTC. Translating it yields CAWSVGGFQETQYF.

The chain joins TRBV4-1 to TRBJ2-2; D call uncertain. Per germline, CDR1 MGHRA and CDR2 YSYEKL. Trimming pared 4 bases from V and 6 bases from J, leaving 12 bases between. The CDR3 loop spans 14 amino acids. CDR3 protein: CASSLPQFPGELFF. Written as DNA, the CDR3 is TGCGCCAGCAGCCTTCCCCAGTTCCCCGGGGAGCTGTTTTTT.

The CDR3 is CASSLASWGSLNEQFF. The DNA of the CDR3 is TGTGCCAGCAGCTTGGCTTCGTGGGGTTCCCTCAATGAGCAGTTCTTC. This chain connects TRBV5-6 to TRBJ2-1; the D is unclear. Germline assignment: CDR1 SGHDT and CDR2 YYEEEE. Trimming cost V 0 bases and J 6 bases, with 16 bases left between them. The CDR3 is made up of 16 amino acids.